The source of this TCR beta chain is a study of technical replicates of blood from four donors. The CDR3 has 16 residues. Deletions cut 0 bases from V and 1 base from J, with 11 bases between. Germline lookup yields CDR1 SGHRS and CDR2 YFSETQ. The method was immunoSEQ multiplex PCR; TCRdb's version includes in-frame clones alone and lacks a portion of them. Seen here are 80,000 to 95,000 clones, 92% observed once, and the top ten hold about 0.26%. The TCR was taken from a human donor in good health. This chain connects TRBV5-1 to TRBJ2-1; tentative D call: TRBD1 (6 bases). Sequencing was carried out using T cells isolated from PBMCs. Written as DNA, the CDR3 is TGCGCCAGCAGCTTGGAAGGGGGAAAATCCTACAATGAGCAGTTCTTC. Translation: CASSLEGGKSYNEQFF.